This T cell receptor beta chain was identified in a study of identical twins. This clonotype was seen more than once but under ten times. Using its own MiXCR run on the 5' RACE reads, TCRdb lists one record per CDR3 protein. The top ten hold around 12% of the sample, which has 420,000 or so distinct CDR3 sequences, roughly 18% seen once. V dropped 7 bases and J dropped 5; count of bases not matched to a gene: 14. Germline CDR1 reads SGHRS; CDR2 reads YFSETQ. This CDR3 is 15 amino acids long. V gene TRBV5-1 combines with J gene TRBJ2-7; 8 nucleotides align to TRBD1. The receptor was derived from a man aged 50-59 years in good health. The sample was naive T cells sorted from blood. The CDR3 here is CASEEGQGAFDEQYF. In nucleotides, the CDR3 is TGCGCCAGCGAGGAAGGGCAGGGGGCCTTCGACGAGCAGTACTTC.